A selection of T cell receptor beta chains follows, all from one sample in a study of OX40 agonist ivuxolimab in advanced cancers. The method was immunoSEQ multiplex PCR; TCRdb's version includes in-frame clones alone and lacks a portion of them. Among 95,000 to 150,000 clones, around 93% were seen once, and the ten largest hold approximately 0.15%. Sequences were derived from CD4+ or CD8+ T cells sorted from blood, sampled in a trial of the OX40 agonist ivuxolimab. The source of these receptors is an adult with an advanced solid tumor such as melanoma, head and neck, liver or kidney cancer. Both conserved end residues are part of each CDR3. The order of the fields is clone size, J gene, D gene, V gene, CDR3 protein, CDR3 DNA. D genes are given only for firm matches. The size of a clone is reported for some rows only, either as once, few or many, or as a class for expanded clones.

.,TRBJ2-1,.,TRBV6-1,CASREYNEQFF,TGTGCCAGCAGGGAGTACAATGAGCAGTTCTTC
.,TRBJ2-2,TRBD1,TRBV5-1,CASSPRDRGITGELFF,TGCGCCAGCAGCCCCCGGGACAGGGGTATCACCGGGGAGCTGTTTTTT
.,TRBJ2-2,.,TRBV28,CASSPAGRYTGELFF,TGTGCCAGCAGTCCCGCCGGACGGTACACCGGGGAGCTGTTTTTT
few,TRBJ2-1,TRBD2,TRBV2,CASRALAGGNNEQFF,TGTGCCAGCAGGGCACTAGCGGGAGGGAATAATGAGCAGTTCTTC
.,TRBJ2-7,.,TRBV7-9,CASSLGSPEQYF,TGTGCCAGCAGCTTAGGCAGTCCCGAGCAGTACTTC
.,TRBJ2-5,TRBD1,TRBV5-4,CASSETGGQETQYF,TGTGCCAGCAGCGAGACAGGGGGACAAGAGACCCAGTACTTC
.,TRBJ2-7,TRBD2,TRBV28,CASNFPSGGTYEQYF,TGTGCCAGCAATTTCCCTAGCGGGGGGACCTACGAGCAGTACTTC
.,TRBJ2-1,TRBD2,TRBV7-8,CASSSIIAGDYNEQFF,TGTGCCAGCAGCTCCATTATAGCGGGGGACTACAATGAGCAGTTCTTC
.,TRBJ1-1,.,TRBV7-8,CASSRAVGNTEAFF,TGTGCCAGCTCCAGGGCCGTAGGCAACACTGAAGCTTTCTTT
.,TRBJ2-5,.,TRBV5-1,CASSLSKGDIVETQYF,TGCGCCAGCAGCTTGAGTAAGGGGGATATTGTAGAGACCCAGTACTTC
.,TRBJ1-2,TRBD1,TRBV6-6,CASSYARRGTDGYTF,TGTGCCAGCAGTTACGCCCGTAGAGGGACAGATGGCTACACCTTC
.,TRBJ2-7,TRBD1,TRBV5-6,CASSLVTGWDEQYF,TGTGCCAGCAGCTTGGTGACAGGGTGGGACGAGCAGTACTTC
.,TRBJ1-3,.,TRBV7-2,CASSLVGAPGNTIYF,TGTGCCAGCAGCTTAGTAGGGGCTCCTGGAAACACCATATATTTT
.,TRBJ1-4,.,TRBV9,CASSVGYNEKLFF,TGTGCCAGCAGCGTAGGGTATAATGAAAAACTGTTTTTT
.,TRBJ2-1,TRBD2,TRBV28,CASSPVGLAAEAEQFF,TGTGCCAGCAGCCCTGTGGGACTAGCGGCTGAGGCTGAGCAGTTCTTC
.,TRBJ2-1,.,TRBV9,CASSVVGTEGNEQFF,TGTGCCAGCAGCGTAGTCGGGACGGAGGGCAATGAGCAGTTCTTC
.,TRBJ1-5,.,TRBV7-9,CASRTQSQHF,TGTGCCAGCAGGACTCAGTCCCAGCATTTT
.,TRBJ1-1,TRBD1,TRBV9,CASSATGVQNTEAFF,TGTGCCAGCAGCGCTACAGGGGTCCAGAACACTGAAGCTTTCTTT
.,TRBJ2-3,.,TRBV5-1,CASSFAGRTSTDTQYF,TGCGCCAGCAGCTTCGCGGGACGCACTAGCACAGATACGCAGTATTTT
.,TRBJ1-4,.,TRBV19,CASSSRGGQATNEKLFF,TGTGCCAGTAGTAGCCGAGGGGGGCAGGCGACTAATGAAAAACTGTTTTTT
once,TRBJ2-3,TRBD2,TRBV5-1,CASSLGPGRRAGGTDTQYF,TGCGCCAGCAGCTTGGGTCCGGGACGCCGGGCGGGGGGCACAGATACGCAGTATTTT
once,TRBJ2-7,.,TRBV6-1,CASSDGATLYEQYF,TGTGCCAGCAGTGACGGGGCTACACTCTACGAGCAGTACTTC
.,TRBJ2-1,TRBD2,TRBV5-1,CASTRTSGNNEQFF,TGCGCCAGCACCCGGACTAGCGGAAACAATGAGCAGTTCTTC
once,TRBJ1-3,.,TRBV7-9,CASSFGGAPGNTIYF,TGTGCCAGCAGCTTTGGGGGGGCTCCTGGAAACACCATATATTTT
.,TRBJ1-1,.,TRBV19,CASLRDPNTEAFF,TGTGCCAGCCTCAGGGACCCGAACACTGAAGCTTTCTTT
.,TRBJ1-5,TRBD1,TRBV6-1,CASTSPGDRVTQHF,TGTGCCAGCACCTCGCCTGGGGACAGGGTTACCCAGCATTTT
once,TRBJ2-6,.,TRBV7-9,CASSSSQEGAGSGANVLTF,TGTGCCAGCAGCTCGAGTCAGGAGGGGGCGGGCTCTGGGGCCAACGTCCTGACTTTC
.,TRBJ2-3,.,TRBV7-2,CASSSTDYLTDTQYF,TGTGCCAGCAGCTCAACGGACTATCTCACAGATACGCAGTATTTT
.,TRBJ1-5,TRBD1,TRBV28,CASSPTGTVNQPQHF,TGTGCCAGCAGTCCAACCGGGACAGTCAATCAGCCCCAGCATTTT
.,TRBJ1-4,.,TRBV7-9,CASSRGQNEKLFF,TGTGCCAGCAGCCGAGGACAGAATGAAAAACTGTTTTTT
once,TRBJ1-1,.,TRBV7-3,CASRSTGMNTEAFF,TGTGCCAGCAGATCTACAGGGATGAACACTGAAGCTTTCTTT
once,TRBJ1-3,.,TRBV5-6,CASSWGTGTSLLSGNTIYF,TGTGCCAGCAGCTGGGGAACCGGGACGTCGCTACTCTCTGGAAACACCATATATTTT
.,TRBJ2-1,.,TRBV18,CASSLLSPGGLQNEQFF,TGTGCCAGCTCACTCCTGTCCCCAGGGGGACTACAGAATGAGCAGTTCTTC
once,TRBJ1-2,.,TRBV2,CASSEGRARYGYTF,TGTGCCAGCAGTGAAGGCCGGGCCCGCTATGGCTACACCTTC
.,TRBJ2-5,.,TRBV10-3,CAISESHSKETQYF,TGTGCCATCAGTGAGTCGCACAGTAAGGAGACCCAGTACTTC
.,TRBJ2-7,TRBD1,TRBV4-1,CASSQVPAGTGTHEQYF,TGCGCCAGCAGCCAAGTACCCGCCGGGACAGGGACCCACGAGCAGTACTTC
.,TRBJ1-5,TRBD1,TRBV19,CASSTTLQGGSGQPQHF,TGTGCCAGTAGTACGACCCTACAGGGGGGATCGGGGCAGCCCCAGCATTTT
.,TRBJ2-1,TRBD2,TRBV6-6,CASSRTSGSSYNEQFF,TGTGCCAGCAGCAGGACTAGCGGGAGCTCCTACAATGAGCAGTTCTTC
.,TRBJ2-7,TRBD2,TRBV7-3,CASSSVREWYEQYF,TGTGCCAGCAGCTCGGTGCGGGAGTGGTACGAGCAGTACTTC
.,TRBJ2-1,TRBD2,TRBV14,CASSQLIAGAHNEQFF,TGTGCCAGCAGCCAATTAATAGCGGGAGCCCACAATGAGCAGTTCTTC
.,TRBJ2-2,.,TRBV5-1,CASSSPDLTGELFF,TGCGCCAGCAGCTCCCCTGACCTCACCGGGGAGCTGTTTTTT
.,TRBJ2-6,TRBD1,TRBV5-4,CASSGGTGASGANVLTF,TGTGCCAGCAGCGGGGGGACAGGTGCCTCTGGGGCCAACGTCCTGACTTTC
.,TRBJ2-7,.,TRBV6-5,CASSSSTAYEQYF,TGTGCCAGCAGCTCCTCGACAGCCTACGAGCAGTACTTC
.,TRBJ1-5,TRBD1,TRBV29-1,CSVGQVNQPQHF,TGCAGCGTCGGACAGGTAAATCAGCCCCAGCATTTT
.,TRBJ1-6,TRBD1,TRBV5-4,CASRLSTGVRNSPLHF,TGTGCCAGCAGATTGTCCACAGGGGTGCGTAATTCACCCCTCCACTTT
.,TRBJ2-1,.,TRBV4-2,CASTQGAGRNEQFF,TGTGCCAGCACTCAGGGGGCCGGGAGGAATGAGCAGTTCTTC
.,TRBJ1-4,.,TRBV9,CASSVGGGPGEKLFF,TGTGCCAGCAGCGTAGGCGGTGGTCCAGGGGAAAAACTGTTTTTT
.,TRBJ2-5,TRBD2,TRBV29-1,CSVPSGGGQETQYF,TGCAGCGTGCCCAGCGGGGGGGGACAAGAGACCCAGTACTTC
.,TRBJ2-3,.,TRBV7-9,CASSVALLDTDTQYF,TGTGCCAGCAGCGTGGCCCTCCTGGACACAGATACGCAGTATTTT
.,TRBJ1-1,TRBD1,TRBV19,CASSHDGTDFEAFF,TGTGCCAGTAGCCACGACGGGACAGACTTCGAAGCTTTCTTT
.,TRBJ2-5,.,TRBV7-2,CASSLSPQETQYF,TGTGCCAGCAGCTTATCCCCCCAAGAGACCCAGTACTTC
.,TRBJ1-4,.,TRBV6-6,CASSYPLGAGEKLFF,TGTGCCAGCAGTTACCCTCTCGGGGCTGGAGAAAAACTGTTTTTT
.,TRBJ1-2,.,TRBV10-3,CAISERQTYGYTF,TGTGCCATCAGTGAGAGACAGACCTATGGCTACACCTTC